Listed below are T cell receptor beta chains from one sample, sequenced in a study of blood T cell repertoires in COVID-19. Repertoires were generated with immunoSEQ multiplex PCR, while TCRdb's copy carries only in-frame clones and drops some. The table shows around 120,000 clones, with around nine tenths occurring only once. The sample was peripheral blood. All receptors come from a woman between 50 and 59 years old with active or convalescent COVID-19. Each CDR3 is given with its conserved first and last residue. A D gene is named only where the DNA matches it firmly. Only part of the rows carry a size: once, few, many, or a class if the clone is expanded.

clone_size: once; j_call: TRBJ2-3; v_call: TRBV19; d_call: TRBD2; cdr3_nt: TGTGCCAGTAGTAACGCCGTGGGGGGGGAGGGCACAGATACGCAGTATTTT; cdr3_aa: CASSNAVGGEGTDTQYF
clone_size: -; j_call: TRBJ2-3; v_call: TRBV15; d_call: -; cdr3_nt: TGTGCCACCAGCAGAGATGGTCGGGGGGCTATAGATACGCAGTATTTT; cdr3_aa: CATSRDGRGAIDTQYF
clone_size: -; j_call: TRBJ1-6; v_call: TRBV28; d_call: -; cdr3_nt: TGTGCCAGCAGTTTACGTCTGAGGGCAACAAATTCACCCCTCCACTTT; cdr3_aa: CASSLRLRATNSPLHF
clone_size: -; j_call: TRBJ2-7; v_call: TRBV12-3/TRBV12-4; d_call: -; cdr3_nt: TGTGCCAGCGGCCCGCGGAGAACGGGCGAGCAGTACTTC; cdr3_aa: CASGPRRTGEQYF
clone_size: -; j_call: TRBJ2-7; v_call: TRBV5-1; d_call: -; cdr3_nt: TGCGCCAGCAGCTTGGCGAGCGAGCAGTACTTC; cdr3_aa: CASSLASEQYF
clone_size: -; j_call: TRBJ2-7; v_call: TRBV5-4; d_call: TRBD2; cdr3_nt: TGTGCCAGCAGCTTGTTAAGCGGGAACGAGCAGTACTTC; cdr3_aa: CASSLLSGNEQYF
clone_size: -; j_call: TRBJ1-6; v_call: TRBV30; d_call: TRBD1; cdr3_nt: TGTGCCTGGAGTGGGACAGGGGGATCACCCCTCCACTTT; cdr3_aa: CAWSGTGGSPLHF
clone_size: -; j_call: TRBJ2-5; v_call: TRBV2; d_call: TRBD2; cdr3_nt: TGTGCCAGCAGTGGACTAGCGGGGGACATTCAAGAGACCCAGTACTTC; cdr3_aa: CASSGLAGDIQETQYF
clone_size: -; j_call: TRBJ2-3; v_call: TRBV19; d_call: -; cdr3_nt: TGTGCCAGTAGTATCGTGTCCTCAGGTGGCACAGATACGCAGTATTTT; cdr3_aa: CASSIVSSGGTDTQYF
clone_size: -; j_call: TRBJ1-1; v_call: TRBV9; d_call: -; cdr3_nt: TGTGCCAGCAGCGTCTCGGTGAACACTGAAGCTTTCTTT; cdr3_aa: CASSVSVNTEAFF
clone_size: -; j_call: TRBJ1-1; v_call: TRBV11-3; d_call: -; cdr3_nt: TGTGCCAGCAGCCTTTTCCTGAACACTGAAGCTTTCTTT; cdr3_aa: CASSLFLNTEAFF
clone_size: -; j_call: TRBJ2-3; v_call: TRBV6-4; d_call: TRBD1; cdr3_nt: TGTGCCAGCAGTGTGACAGGGACCACAGATACGCAGTATTTT; cdr3_aa: CASSVTGTTDTQYF
clone_size: -; j_call: TRBJ2-5; v_call: TRBV28; d_call: TRBD1; cdr3_nt: TGTGCCAGCAGCGGACAGGGGTTTGAGGCCCAGTACTTC; cdr3_aa: CASSGQGFEAQYF
clone_size: -; j_call: TRBJ1-1; v_call: TRBV27; d_call: TRBD1; cdr3_nt: TGTGCCAGCAGTTTTGACAGGGGGTACACTGAAGCTTTCTTT; cdr3_aa: CASSFDRGYTEAFF
clone_size: -; j_call: TRBJ2-5; v_call: TRBV29-1; d_call: TRBD2; cdr3_nt: TGCAGCGTGGGACTAGCGGGATCAGAGACCCAGTACTTC; cdr3_aa: CSVGLAGSETQYF
clone_size: -; j_call: TRBJ1-1; v_call: TRBV24-1; d_call: -; cdr3_nt: TGTGCCACCAGGGGACTAAATAGCCCTGAAGCTTTCTTT; cdr3_aa: CATRGLNSPEAFF
clone_size: -; j_call: TRBJ1-1; v_call: TRBV19; d_call: -; cdr3_nt: TGTGCCAGTAGTCCTTTGGGGGGACCCGAAGCTTTCTTT; cdr3_aa: CASSPLGGPEAFF
clone_size: -; j_call: TRBJ2-5; v_call: TRBV2; d_call: -; cdr3_nt: TGTGCCAGCAGTGAAGCTCTGCTGGGTAGCGGACAAGAGACCCAGTACTTC; cdr3_aa: CASSEALLGSGQETQYF
clone_size: -; j_call: TRBJ2-7; v_call: TRBV28; d_call: TRBD1; cdr3_nt: TGTGCCAGCAGTTTATTTGGCAGGGGGCCCCGCTACGAGCAGTACTTC; cdr3_aa: CASSLFGRGPRYEQYF
clone_size: -; j_call: TRBJ1-5; v_call: TRBV10-2; d_call: TRBD1; cdr3_nt: TGCGCCAGCAGACAGGGGCCGAGCAATCAGCCCCAGCATTTT; cdr3_aa: CASRQGPSNQPQHF
clone_size: -; j_call: TRBJ1-4; v_call: TRBV27; d_call: TRBD1; cdr3_nt: TGTGCCAGCGGGGGGGGAGCAGGGGGCAGGGAAAAACTGTTTTTT; cdr3_aa: CASGGGAGGREKLFF
clone_size: once; j_call: TRBJ1-2; v_call: TRBV5-5; d_call: TRBD1; cdr3_nt: TGTGCCAGCAGCAGAACCCGCGAGGGGGCGGGTGGCTACACCTTC; cdr3_aa: CASSRTREGAGGYTF
clone_size: once; j_call: TRBJ1-1; v_call: TRBV18; d_call: -; cdr3_nt: TGTGCCAGCTCACCACCGGGGGGCACTGAAGCTTTCTTT; cdr3_aa: CASSPPGGTEAFF
clone_size: -; j_call: TRBJ2-5; v_call: TRBV7-9; d_call: -; cdr3_nt: TGTGCCAGCAGTCAACAGGGTCGAGAGACCCAGTACTTC; cdr3_aa: CASSQQGRETQYF
clone_size: -; j_call: TRBJ2-7; v_call: TRBV28; d_call: TRBD1; cdr3_nt: TGTGCCAGCAAGGACAGGGACCTCTACGAGCAGTACTTC; cdr3_aa: CASKDRDLYEQYF
clone_size: -; j_call: TRBJ2-2; v_call: TRBV7-6; d_call: TRBD2; cdr3_nt: TGTGCCAGCACTCCCGGGGGGACGAACACCGGGGAGCTGTTTTTT; cdr3_aa: CASTPGGTNTGELFF
clone_size: once; j_call: TRBJ1-1; v_call: TRBV6-6; d_call: -; cdr3_nt: TGTGCCAGCAGGACAGGCTTTTCCCCGATGAACACTGAAGCTTTCTTT; cdr3_aa: CASRTGFSPMNTEAFF
clone_size: -; j_call: TRBJ1-6; v_call: TRBV7-2; d_call: TRBD1; cdr3_nt: TGTGCCAGCAGCTTTCGGGACAGGGGTAATTCACCCCTCCACTTT; cdr3_aa: CASSFRDRGNSPLHF
clone_size: -; j_call: TRBJ2-7; v_call: TRBV7-9; d_call: TRBD2; cdr3_nt: TGTGCCAGCAGCTCGCCGGGACTAGGAGAGCAGTACTTC; cdr3_aa: CASSSPGLGEQYF
clone_size: once; j_call: TRBJ2-3; v_call: TRBV5-1; d_call: -; cdr3_nt: TGCGCCAGCAGCTTGGATGCGGCCACTTACACAGATACGCAGTATTTT; cdr3_aa: CASSLDAATYTDTQYF
clone_size: -; j_call: TRBJ2-1; v_call: TRBV20-1; d_call: TRBD2; cdr3_nt: TGCAGTGCTAGTGAGGGTAGCGGGAGGGGCAATGAGCAGTTCTTC; cdr3_aa: CSASEGSGRGNEQFF
clone_size: -; j_call: TRBJ2-1; v_call: TRBV14; d_call: TRBD2; cdr3_nt: TGTGCCAGCAGTTCCGGGACTAGTATTATCGATGAGCAGTTCTTC; cdr3_aa: CASSSGTSIIDEQFF
clone_size: -; j_call: TRBJ2-1; v_call: TRBV6-5; d_call: TRBD2; cdr3_nt: TGTGCCAGCAGTTACTCGAGCGGGAGTGAGCAGTTCTTC; cdr3_aa: CASSYSSGSEQFF
clone_size: -; j_call: TRBJ2-7; v_call: TRBV28; d_call: -; cdr3_nt: TGTGCCAGCAGATTACAGGCTACCTACGAGCAGTACTTC; cdr3_aa: CASRLQATYEQYF
clone_size: once; j_call: TRBJ2-3; v_call: TRBV18; d_call: TRBD2; cdr3_nt: TGTGCCAGCTTTCACGCGGGACTAGCGGGCACAGATACGCAGTATTTT; cdr3_aa: CASFHAGLAGTDTQYF
clone_size: -; j_call: TRBJ2-7; v_call: TRBV30; d_call: -; cdr3_nt: TGTGCCTGGAGTCCCCCCGTGTTGGGTCCTAGCGAGCAGTACTTC; cdr3_aa: CAWSPPVLGPSEQYF
clone_size: -; j_call: TRBJ2-2; v_call: TRBV7-9; d_call: -; cdr3_nt: TGTGCCAGTACACAATTCCCCGGGGAGCTGTTTTTT; cdr3_aa: CASTQFPGELFF
clone_size: -; j_call: TRBJ2-3; v_call: TRBV19; d_call: -; cdr3_nt: TGTGCCAGTAGACCAGGGCAGAGAGATACGCAGTATTTT; cdr3_aa: CASRPGQRDTQYF
clone_size: -; j_call: TRBJ2-7; v_call: TRBV6-1; d_call: TRBD1; cdr3_nt: TGTGCCAGCAGTGAAAACGGGTCAGGGGGCGAGCAGTACTTC; cdr3_aa: CASSENGSGGEQYF
clone_size: -; j_call: TRBJ2-7; v_call: TRBV19; d_call: TRBD2; cdr3_nt: TGTGCCAGTGGGGGGGTGACTAGCGGCTACGAGCAGTACTTC; cdr3_aa: CASGGVTSGYEQYF
clone_size: -; j_call: TRBJ1-2; v_call: TRBV12-5; d_call: TRBD1; cdr3_nt: TGTGCTAGTGGTCAATCGGCAGGGGGGTTATGGGGCTACACCTTC; cdr3_aa: CASGQSAGGLWGYTF
clone_size: -; j_call: TRBJ1-1; v_call: TRBV28; d_call: -; cdr3_nt: TGTGCCAGCAGTTCCTTGGGGGACAAGAGGACTGAAGCTTTCTTT; cdr3_aa: CASSSLGDKRTEAFF
clone_size: -; j_call: TRBJ2-7; v_call: TRBV2; d_call: -; cdr3_nt: TGTGCCAGTACCCGGGACAACATATACGAGCAGTACTTC; cdr3_aa: CASTRDNIYEQYF
clone_size: -; j_call: TRBJ2-7; v_call: TRBV6-5; d_call: -; cdr3_nt: TGTGCCAGCGGGGCAAGTGGGGGGTACGAGCAGTACTTC; cdr3_aa: CASGASGGYEQYF
clone_size: -; j_call: TRBJ1-1; v_call: TRBV27; d_call: -; cdr3_nt: TGTGCCAGCAGTTTATCAGTTCCAAGGGGCACTGAAGCTTTCTTT; cdr3_aa: CASSLSVPRGTEAFF
clone_size: once; j_call: TRBJ2-1; v_call: TRBV7-2; d_call: TRBD2; cdr3_nt: TGTGCCAGCAGATGGGGACTAGCCAATGAGCAGTTCTTC; cdr3_aa: CASRWGLANEQFF
clone_size: -; j_call: TRBJ2-1; v_call: TRBV27; d_call: TRBD2; cdr3_nt: TGTGCCAGCAGTTTAAGGATCATTCAGGCTAGCGGGACGGGTGAGCAGTTCTTC; cdr3_aa: CASSLRIIQASGTGEQFF
clone_size: -; j_call: TRBJ2-7; v_call: TRBV5-1; d_call: -; cdr3_nt: TGCGCCAGCAGCTTGGACGGCTACGAGCAGTACTTC; cdr3_aa: CASSLDGYEQYF
clone_size: -; j_call: TRBJ1-2; v_call: TRBV6-5; d_call: TRBD1; cdr3_nt: TGTGCCAGCACCTACCGCGACAGGGCCGGTTATGGCTACACCTTC; cdr3_aa: CASTYRDRAGYGYTF